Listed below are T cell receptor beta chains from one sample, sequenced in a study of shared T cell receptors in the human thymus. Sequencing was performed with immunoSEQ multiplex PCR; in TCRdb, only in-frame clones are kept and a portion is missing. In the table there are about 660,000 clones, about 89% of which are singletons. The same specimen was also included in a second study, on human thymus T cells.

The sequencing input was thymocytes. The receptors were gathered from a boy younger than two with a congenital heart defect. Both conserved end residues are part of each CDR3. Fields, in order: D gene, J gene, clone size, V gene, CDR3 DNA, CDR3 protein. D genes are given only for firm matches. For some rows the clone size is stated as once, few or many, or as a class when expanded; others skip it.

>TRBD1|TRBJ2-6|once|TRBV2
TGTGCCAGCAGCCGTCAGACAGGGGGGGGCTCTGGGGCCAACGTCCTGACTTTC
CASSRQTGGGSGANVLTF
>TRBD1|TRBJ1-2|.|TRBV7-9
TGTGCCAGCAGCTCAGGGGCAGGGGGCGGCGGCTACACCTTC
CASSSGAGGGGYTF
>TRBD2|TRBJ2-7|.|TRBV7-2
TGTGCCAGCAGCGTTTGGGCTAGCGGGGGGGAATCCTACGAGCAGTACTTC
CASSVWASGGESYEQYF
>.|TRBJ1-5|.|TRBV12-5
TGTGCTAGTGGCATTAGGGGGAGGGGAGGCAATCAGCCCCAGCATTTT
CASGIRGRGGNQPQHF
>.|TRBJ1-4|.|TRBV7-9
TGTGCCAGCAGCTTAGTGGGGTTGGACACAACTAATGAAAAACTGTTTTTT
CASSLVGLDTTNEKLFF
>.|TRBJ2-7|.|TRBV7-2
TGTGCCAGCAGCTTACAGCGACCCACCTACGAGCAGTACTTC
CASSLQRPTYEQYF
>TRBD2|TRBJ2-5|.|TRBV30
TGTGCCTGGAACGAACTAGCGGGAGAGGAGACCCAGTACTTC
CAWNELAGEETQYF
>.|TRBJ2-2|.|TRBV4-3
TGCGCCAGCAGCCAAGGGGTGGGAGACGGGGCCGGGGAGCTGTTTTTT
CASSQGVGDGAGELFF
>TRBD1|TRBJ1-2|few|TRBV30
TGTGCCTTGGCAGGGGGCCCCTCTAAGGGCTACACCTTC
CALAGGPSKGYTF
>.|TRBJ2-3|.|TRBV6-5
TGTGCCAGCAGACGGGCGGGGTCAGATACGCAGTATTTT
CASRRAGSDTQYF
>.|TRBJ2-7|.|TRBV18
TGTGCCAGCTCGCTCATTTTAGGCGGGATCCCCTACGAGCAGTACTTC
CASSLILGGIPYEQYF
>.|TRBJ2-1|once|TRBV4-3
TGCGCCAGCAGCTCTACCTCCCGACAGTACTCCTACAATGAGCAGTTCTTC
CASSSTSRQYSYNEQFF
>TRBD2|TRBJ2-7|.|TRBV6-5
TGTGCCAGCAGTTACAACCGGGGGGCCTACGAGCAGTACTTC
CASSYNRGAYEQYF
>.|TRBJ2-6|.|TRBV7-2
TGTGCCAGCAGCCCCGGCCCAGGCCTCTCTGGGGCCAACGTCCTGACTTTC
CASSPGPGLSGANVLTF
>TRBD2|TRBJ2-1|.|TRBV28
TGTGCCAGCAGTTTTGGAGGTAGCGGGAACGAAAATGAGCAGTTCTTC
CASSFGGSGNENEQFF
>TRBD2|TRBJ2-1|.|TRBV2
TGTGCCAGCAGTGCGACTAGCGGGAGGGCGGCCTACAATGAGCAGTTCTTC
CASSATSGRAAYNEQFF
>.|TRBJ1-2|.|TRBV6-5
TGTGCCAGCAGGGCAGGGGTGCGCGGCTACACCTTC
CASRAGVRGYTF
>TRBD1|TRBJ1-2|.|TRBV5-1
TGCGCCAGCAGCTTGGTATCCGGGACAGGGATAGGAGGCTACACCTTC
CASSLVSGTGIGGYTF
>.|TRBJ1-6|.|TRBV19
TGTGCCAGTAGTATCGTCAGGCATTCACCCCTCCACTTT
CASSIVRHSPLHF
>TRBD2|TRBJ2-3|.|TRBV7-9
TGTGCCAGCAGCCCCCATACTAGCGGGGGTGGATATACGCAGTATTTT
CASSPHTSGGGYTQYF
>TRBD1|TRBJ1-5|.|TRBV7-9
TGTGCCAGCAGCTTAGGGGGGGACAGCTATCAGCCCCAGCATTTT
CASSLGGDSYQPQHF
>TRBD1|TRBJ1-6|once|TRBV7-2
TGTGCCAGCAGCCCAAAAGACAGGGACAGACCCCTCCACTTT
CASSPKDRDRPLHF